This TCR beta chain was recovered during a study of response to subunit inactivated influenza vaccine. The study, taken as a whole, reports: The authors offered the suggestion that each seasonal influenza vaccination recruits few new T cells.

At least ten counts were recorded for this clonotype. Its antigen remains unidentified. Germline assignment: CDR1 SEHNR and CDR2 FQNEAQ (reference sequence). Trimming pared 5 bases from V and 0 bases from J, leaving 11 bases between. The CDR3 runs 15 residues. TCRdb used MiXCR to reprocess the RT-PCR reads, holding one entry per CDR3 protein. The sample consists of roughly 570,000 distinct CDR3 sequences, 12% to 15% of them appearing once. Sequenced material: PBMCs from blood, taken roughly 12 days after vaccination. This receptor was identified in a man in his fifties or sixties who received an inactivated influenza vaccine. The V gene is TRBV7-9, the J gene TRBJ2-1; D may be TRBD2 (6 bases). The CDR3 bases are TGTGCCAGCAGCCCGGGACTGAGCTCCTACAATGAGCAGTTCTTC. Translated: CASSPGLSSYNEQFF.